A single sample gave rise to the 3 T cell receptor beta chains below, sequenced in a study of blood T cell repertoires in COVID-19. Libraries were prepared by immunoSEQ multiplex PCR; TCRdb keeps only in-frame clonotypes and omits some of them. The sample lists 150,000 to 200,000 clones, 84% occurring once. The sequencing input was peripheral blood. All receptors come from a woman aged 70-85 years with COVID-19, enrolled during active disease.

The gene calls are TRBV29-1 and TRBJ1-4; no definite D call. Trimming cost V 5 bases and J 0 bases, with 7 bases left between them. The CDR3 runs 13 residues. Germline V gene lookup returns CDR1 SQVTM and CDR2 ANQGSEA. The chain's CDR3 is CSVLAATNEKLFF. DNA of the CDR3: TGCAGCGTTCTAGCAGCAACTAATGAAAAACTGTTTTTT.

The chain links TRBV6-5 to TRBJ1-2; 8 nucleotides agree with TRBD1. J was trimmed by 7 bases and V by 6 bases; bases with no gene match: 4. CDR1 MNHEY and CDR2 SVGAGI come from the germline V gene. This CDR3 contains 12 residues. Written as DNA, the CDR3 is TGTGCCAGCAGCAGGGGGCAGATTGGCTACACCTTC. Protein sequence: CASSRGQIGYTF.

The J gene is TRBJ2-1, the V gene TRBV18, with D perhaps TRBD1 (5 bases). In germline, CDR1 is KGHSH, CDR2 LQKENI. Trimming took 0 bases from V and 1 from J, leaving 13 bases between them. The CDR3 loop spans 17 amino acids. The CDR3 sequence is CASSPPLAGMSYNEQFF. CDR3 in DNA: TGTGCCAGCTCACCACCGCTGGCAGGGATGTCCTACAATGAGCAGTTCTTC.